A selection of T cell receptor beta chains follows, all from one sample in a study of spatial heterogeneity in lung cancer. TCRdb itself ran the 5' RACE reads through MiXCR, one entry per CDR3 protein. The data show tens of thousands of distinct CDR3 sequences, with over 6% seen just once and about 13% held by the top ten. The sample consisted of PBMCs, taken at surgery. These receptors were collected from a male donor with early-stage non-small cell lung cancer. Both conserved end residues are part of each CDR3. D genes are given only for firm matches. Clone size is given for some rows only: seen once, a few or many times, or a class if the clone is expanded.

>medium-sized|TRBJ1-5|TRBV7-3|NA
TGTGCCAGCAGCACGGACAGCCTTCAGCCCCAGCATTTT
CASSTDSLQPQHF
>NA|TRBJ2-6|TRBV14|TRBD2
TGTGCCAGCAGCCTACTTCTAGCGGGGACCTCTGGGGCCAACGTCCTGACTTTC
CASSLLLAGTSGANVLTF
>many|TRBJ1-1|TRBV27|NA
TGTGCCAGCAGTTTTAGGGGGTTGAACACTGAAGCTTTCTTT
CASSFRGLNTEAFF
>NA|TRBJ2-5|TRBV10-3|NA
TGTGCCTCTTCTCGGGACGAGGAGACCCAGTACTTC
CASSRDEETQYF
>NA|TRBJ2-7|TRBV28|NA
TGTGCCAGCCTTAGACATGGCTACGAGCAGTACTTC
CASLRHGYEQYF
>many|TRBJ1-1|TRBV23-1|NA
TGCGCCAGCAGTCAACTAGGGGTTCTCGGCACTGAAGCTTTCTTT
CASSQLGVLGTEAFF
>many|TRBJ2-2|TRBV20-1|NA
TGCAGTGCGCATCAGGGTCCCGGGGAGCTGTTTTTT
CSAHQGPGELFF
>NA|TRBJ2-3|TRBV12-3/TRBV12-4|NA
TGTGCCAGCAGGTTGGGGGGCCCCACAGATACGCAGTATTTT
CASRLGGPTDTQYF
>few|TRBJ2-3|TRBV6-6|TRBD2
TGTGCCAGCAGTCCCCGGGACTACACAGATACGCAGTATTTT
CASSPRDYTDTQYF
>many|TRBJ2-2|TRBV6-6|NA
TGTGCCAGCAGTTATACCCGTGCCATTAACACCGGGGAGCTGTTTTTT
CASSYTRAINTGELFF
>NA|TRBJ2-2|TRBV10-2|TRBD1
TGCGCCAGCAATCCCACCGGGACAGGGAACACCGGGGAGCTGTTTTTT
CASNPTGTGNTGELFF
>many|TRBJ1-4|TRBV20-1|NA
TGCAGTGCTAGGGCCCCTAGTAATCCCAATGAAAAACTGTTTTTT
CSARAPSNPNEKLFF
>many|TRBJ2-1|TRBV3-1|NA
TGTGCCAGCAGCCAGACACCCGTCTCCTACAATGAGCAGTTCTTC
CASSQTPVSYNEQFF
>many|TRBJ2-1|TRBV27|TRBD1
TGTGCCAGCAGTTTAAGGGACAGAGAGTTCTTC
CASSLRDREFF
>few|TRBJ2-3|TRBV18|TRBD2
TGTGCCAGCTCACCCAATAGCGGGCTTAGCACAGATACGCAGTATTTT
CASSPNSGLSTDTQYF
>many|TRBJ2-5|TRBV20-1|NA
TGCAGCGTTAAAGGGAGGGAGACCCAGTACTTC
CSVKGRETQYF
>few|TRBJ1-1|TRBV6-5|NA
TGTGCCAGCAGTTACGGGGGCAGGGCGAACACTGAAGCTTTCTTT
CASSYGGRANTEAFF
>many|TRBJ2-5|TRBV5-1|NA
TGCGCCAGCAGCCTGACAGTCCACCAAGAGACCCAGTACTTC
CASSLTVHQETQYF
>medium-sized|TRBJ2-2|TRBV28|TRBD2
TGTGCCAGCAGTTTTTGGGGCCTAGCGGGGGGGCCCGGGGAGCTGTTTTTT
CASSFWGLAGGPGELFF
>few|TRBJ2-7|TRBV7-2|NA
TGTGCCAGCAGCTTAGTTATGGAGGTCGAGCAGTACTTC
CASSLVMEVEQYF
>many|TRBJ2-7|TRBV7-9|TRBD2
TGTGCCAGCAGCTCTAAGGCTAGCGGAGCCTACGAGCAGTACTTC
CASSSKASGAYEQYF
>few|TRBJ1-2|TRBV5-1|NA
TGCGCCAGCAGCTTGGACAAAAAGTCATACACCTTC
CASSLDKKSYTF
>many|TRBJ2-5|TRBV4-3|NA
TGCGCCAGCAGCCAAGATCTAGGGGGAGGTGAGACCCAGTACTTC
CASSQDLGGGETQYF
>many|TRBJ2-7|TRBV29-1|NA
TGCAGCGTTGAGGTTATGGGGGCGGGCGAGCAGTACTTC
CSVEVMGAGEQYF
>few|TRBJ2-6|TRBV9|NA
TGTGCCAGCAGCCCCTCCCCCCCTGGGGCCAACGTCCTGACTTTC
CASSPSPPGANVLTF
>NA|TRBJ1-1|TRBV20-1|NA
TGCAGTGCTAGAAGACAGGAAAGGACTGAAGCTTTCTTT
CSARRQERTEAFF
>few|TRBJ2-7|TRBV7-6|TRBD2
TGTGCCAGCAGTAGACTAGCGGACTCCTACGAGCAGTACTTC
CASSRLADSYEQYF